In its sample, the clone carrying this TCR beta chain was seen a few times. Its antigen is unknown. This sample is drawn from a study of spatial heterogeneity in lung cancer. Study-wide results and caveats: Ubiquitous expanded tumor TCRs surfaced in blood more at resection than they did at follow-up.

Per germline, CDR1 LNHDA and CDR2 SQIVND (reference sequence). Trimming at V came to 3 bases and at J to 4 bases, leaving 2 bases not matched to a gene. This CDR3 has 14 amino acids. In TCRdb, the 5' RACE reads were re-called with MiXCR into one record per CDR3 protein. The sample shows roughly 79,000 distinct CDR3 sequences, approximately 8% of them seen only once. Time point: sample taken at primary tumor resection. This chain links TRBV19 with TRBJ1-4; 7 nucleotides agree with TRBD1. Here the sequenced sample was PBMCs, taken at surgery. The receptor was derived from a male donor with early-stage non-small cell lung cancer. CDR3 nucleotide sequence: TGTGCCAGTAGTATGACAGGGCTTAATGAAAAACTGTTTTTT. Its translation: CASSMTGLNEKLFF.